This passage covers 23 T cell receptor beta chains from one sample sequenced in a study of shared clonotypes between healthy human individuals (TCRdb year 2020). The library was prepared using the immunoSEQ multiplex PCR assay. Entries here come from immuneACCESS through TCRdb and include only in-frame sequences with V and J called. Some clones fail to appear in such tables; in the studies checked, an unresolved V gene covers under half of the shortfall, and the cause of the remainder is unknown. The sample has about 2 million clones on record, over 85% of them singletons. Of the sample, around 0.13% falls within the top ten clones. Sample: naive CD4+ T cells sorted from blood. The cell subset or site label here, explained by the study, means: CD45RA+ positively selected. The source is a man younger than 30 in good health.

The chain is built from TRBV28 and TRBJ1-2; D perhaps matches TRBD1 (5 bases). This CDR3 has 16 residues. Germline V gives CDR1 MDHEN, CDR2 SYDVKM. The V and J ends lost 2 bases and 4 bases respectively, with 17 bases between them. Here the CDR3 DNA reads TGTGCCAGCAGTTTACTCAGGGCCAATTTGCGCTATGGCTACACCTTC. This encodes CASSLLRANLRYGYTF.

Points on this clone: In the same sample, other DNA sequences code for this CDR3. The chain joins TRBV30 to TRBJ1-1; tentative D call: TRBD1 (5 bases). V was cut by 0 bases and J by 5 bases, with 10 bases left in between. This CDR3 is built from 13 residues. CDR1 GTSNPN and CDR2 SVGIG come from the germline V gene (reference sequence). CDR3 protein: CAWSVIGGTEAFF. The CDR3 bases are TGTGCCTGGAGTGTAATCGGGGGGACTGAAGCTTTCTTT.

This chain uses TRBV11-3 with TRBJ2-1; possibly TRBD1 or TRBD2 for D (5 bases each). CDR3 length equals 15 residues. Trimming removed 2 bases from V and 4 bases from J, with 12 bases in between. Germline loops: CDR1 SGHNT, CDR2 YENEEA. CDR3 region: CASSLTEGSYNEQFF. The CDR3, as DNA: TGTGCCAGCAGCTTAACAGAGGGGTCGTACAATGAGCAGTTCTTC.

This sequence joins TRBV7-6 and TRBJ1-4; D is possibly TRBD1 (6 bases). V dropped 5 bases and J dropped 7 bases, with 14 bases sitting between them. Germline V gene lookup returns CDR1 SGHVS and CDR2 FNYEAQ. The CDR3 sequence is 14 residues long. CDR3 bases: TGTGCCAGCAGCGAAAACAGGGTCGGTGAAAAACTGTTTTTT. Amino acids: CASSENRVGEKLFF.

CDR3 region: CASSLGDRENSPLHF. The CDR3 DNA sequence: TGTGCCAGCAGCTTAGGGGACAGGGAGAATTCACCCCTCCACTTT. This chain connects TRBV7-9 to TRBJ1-6; TRBD1 matches at 9 bases. Unmatched junction bases numbered 2, after V lost 1 base and J lost 7 bases. Germline V CDR1 and CDR2: SEHNR, FQNEAQ (reference sequence). The CDR3 has 15 amino acids.

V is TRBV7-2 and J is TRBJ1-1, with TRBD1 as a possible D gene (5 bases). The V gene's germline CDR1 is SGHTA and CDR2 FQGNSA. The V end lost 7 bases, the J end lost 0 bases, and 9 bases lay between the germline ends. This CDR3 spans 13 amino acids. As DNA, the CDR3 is TGTGCCAGCAATGCAGGGCTGAACACTGAAGCTTTCTTT. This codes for CASNAGLNTEAFF.

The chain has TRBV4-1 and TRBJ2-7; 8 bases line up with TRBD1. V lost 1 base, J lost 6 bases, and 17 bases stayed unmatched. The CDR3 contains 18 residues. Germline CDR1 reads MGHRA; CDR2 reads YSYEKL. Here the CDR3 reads CASSQGQARTGLVGEQYF. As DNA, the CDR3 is TGCGCCAGCAGCCAAGGGCAGGCAAGGACAGGGTTGGTTGGCGAGCAGTACTTC.

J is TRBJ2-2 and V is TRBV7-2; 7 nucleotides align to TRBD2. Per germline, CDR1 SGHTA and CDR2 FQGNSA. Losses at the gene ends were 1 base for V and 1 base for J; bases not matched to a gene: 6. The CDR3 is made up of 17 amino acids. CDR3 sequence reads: CASSLDRAGENTGELFF. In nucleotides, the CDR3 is TGTGCCAGCAGCTTAGATCGCGCGGGAGAGAACACCGGGGAGCTGTTTTTT.

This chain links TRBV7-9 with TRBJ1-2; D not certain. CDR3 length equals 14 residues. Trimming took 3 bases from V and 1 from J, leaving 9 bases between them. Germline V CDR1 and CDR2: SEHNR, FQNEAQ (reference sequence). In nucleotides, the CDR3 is TGTGCCAGCAGCTTTGACGGCAATAACTATGGCTACACCTTC. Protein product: CASSFDGNNYGYTF.

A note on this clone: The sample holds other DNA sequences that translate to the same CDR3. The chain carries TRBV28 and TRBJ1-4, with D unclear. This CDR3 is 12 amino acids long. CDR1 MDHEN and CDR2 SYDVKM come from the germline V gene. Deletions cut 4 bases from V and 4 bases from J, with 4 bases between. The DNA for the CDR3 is TGTGCCAGCAGTTCCCTTAATGAAAAACTGTTTTTT. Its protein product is CASSSLNEKLFF. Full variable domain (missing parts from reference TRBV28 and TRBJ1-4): DVKVTQSSRYLVKRTGEKVFLECVQDMDHENMFWYRQDPGLGLRLIYFSYDVKMKEKGDIPEGYSVSREKKERFSLILESASTNQTSMYLCASSSLNEKLFFGSGTQLSVL.

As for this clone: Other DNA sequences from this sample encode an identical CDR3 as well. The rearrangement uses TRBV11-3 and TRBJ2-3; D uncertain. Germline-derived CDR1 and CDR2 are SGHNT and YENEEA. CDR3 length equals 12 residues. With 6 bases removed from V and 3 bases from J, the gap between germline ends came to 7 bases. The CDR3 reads CASSLNTDTQYF. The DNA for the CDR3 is TGTGCCAGCAGTTTAAATACAGATACGCAGTATTTT.

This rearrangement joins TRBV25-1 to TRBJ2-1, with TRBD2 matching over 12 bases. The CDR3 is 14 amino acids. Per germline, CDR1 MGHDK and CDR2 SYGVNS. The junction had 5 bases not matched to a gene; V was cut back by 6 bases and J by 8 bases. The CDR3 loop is CASSASGGAYEQFF. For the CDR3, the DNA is TGTGCCAGCAGCGCTAGCGGGGGGGCCTATGAGCAGTTCTTC.

The CDR3 loop reads CASGLTQGEPLHF. CDR3 nucleotide sequence: TGTGCCAGCGGGTTGACACAGGGGGAACCCCTCCACTTT. The genes are TRBV6-4 and TRBJ1-6; TRBD1 aligns across 8 bases. Germline V gene lookup returns CDR1 MRHNA and CDR2 SNTAGT. The CDR3 totals 13 residues. The trim removed 8 bases at V and 12 bases at J, leaving 9 bases unmatched.

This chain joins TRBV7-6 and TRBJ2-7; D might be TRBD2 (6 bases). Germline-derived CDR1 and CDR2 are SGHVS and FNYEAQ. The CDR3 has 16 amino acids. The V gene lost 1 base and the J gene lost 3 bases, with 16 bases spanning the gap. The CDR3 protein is CASSLEGGKGLYEQYF. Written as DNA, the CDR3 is TGTGCCAGCAGCTTAGAGGGCGGGAAAGGACTCTACGAGCAGTACTTC.

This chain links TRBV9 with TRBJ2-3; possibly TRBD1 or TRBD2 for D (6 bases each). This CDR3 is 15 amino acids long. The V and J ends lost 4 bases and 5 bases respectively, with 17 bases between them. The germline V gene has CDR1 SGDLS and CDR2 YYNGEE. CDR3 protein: CASSPGGLTGDTQYF. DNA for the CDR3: TGTGCCAGCAGCCCCGGGGGTCTGACAGGAGATACGCAGTATTTT.

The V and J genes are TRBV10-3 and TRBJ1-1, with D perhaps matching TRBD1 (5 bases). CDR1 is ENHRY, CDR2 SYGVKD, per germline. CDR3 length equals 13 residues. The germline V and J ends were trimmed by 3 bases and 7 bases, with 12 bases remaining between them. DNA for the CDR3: TGTGCCATCAGTGATGGGGCAAGTAATGAAGCTTTCTTT. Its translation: CAISDGASNEAFF.

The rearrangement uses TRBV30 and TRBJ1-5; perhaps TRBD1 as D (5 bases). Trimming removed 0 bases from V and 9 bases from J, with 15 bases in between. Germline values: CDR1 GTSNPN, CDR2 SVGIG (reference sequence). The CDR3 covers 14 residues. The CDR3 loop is CAWSVPAGLAPQHF. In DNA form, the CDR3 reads TGTGCCTGGAGTGTACCGGCAGGGCTGGCGCCCCAGCATTTT. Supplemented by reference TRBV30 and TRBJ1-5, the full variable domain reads SQTIHQWPATLVQPVGSPLSLECTVEGTSNPNLYWYRQAAGRGLQLLFYSVGIGQISSEVPQNLSASRPQDRQFILSSKKLLLSDSGFYLCAWSVPAGLAPQHFGDGTRLSIL.

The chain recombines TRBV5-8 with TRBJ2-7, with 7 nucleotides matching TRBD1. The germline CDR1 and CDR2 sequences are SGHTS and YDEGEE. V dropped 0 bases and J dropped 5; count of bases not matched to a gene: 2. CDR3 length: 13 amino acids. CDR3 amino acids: CASSLGQGDEQYF. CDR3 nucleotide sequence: TGTGCCAGCAGCTTGGGACAGGGAGACGAGCAGTACTTC.

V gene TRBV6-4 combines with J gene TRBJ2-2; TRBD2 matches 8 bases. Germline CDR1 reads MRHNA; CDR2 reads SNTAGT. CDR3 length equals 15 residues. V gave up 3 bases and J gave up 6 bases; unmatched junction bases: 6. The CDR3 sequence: CASSDGTRGAGELFF. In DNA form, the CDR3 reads TGTGCCAGCAGTGATGGGACTAGGGGCGCCGGGGAGCTGTTTTTT.

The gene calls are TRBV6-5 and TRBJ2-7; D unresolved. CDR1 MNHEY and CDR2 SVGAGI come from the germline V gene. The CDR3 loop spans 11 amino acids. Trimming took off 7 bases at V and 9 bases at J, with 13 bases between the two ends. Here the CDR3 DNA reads TGTGCCAGCACCGACGGGCAAGGGCAGTACTTC. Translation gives CASTDGQGQYF.

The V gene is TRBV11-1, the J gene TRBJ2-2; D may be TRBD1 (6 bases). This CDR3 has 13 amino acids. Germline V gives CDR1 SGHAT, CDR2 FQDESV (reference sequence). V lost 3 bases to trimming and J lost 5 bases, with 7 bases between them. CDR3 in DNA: TGTGCCAGCAGCTTCACAGGGACCGGGGAGCTGTTTTTT. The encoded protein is CASSFTGTGELFF.

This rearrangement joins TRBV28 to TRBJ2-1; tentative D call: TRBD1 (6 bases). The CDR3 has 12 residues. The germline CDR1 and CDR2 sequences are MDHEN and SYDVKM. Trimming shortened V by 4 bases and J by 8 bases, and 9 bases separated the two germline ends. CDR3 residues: CASSSQGDEQFF. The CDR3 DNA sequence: TGTGCCAGCAGTTCACAGGGTGATGAGCAGTTCTTC.

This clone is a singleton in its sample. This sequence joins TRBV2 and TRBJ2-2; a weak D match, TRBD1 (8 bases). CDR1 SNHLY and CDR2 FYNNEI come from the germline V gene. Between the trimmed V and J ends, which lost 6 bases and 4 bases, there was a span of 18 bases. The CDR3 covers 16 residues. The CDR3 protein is CASRKQGEGVTGELFF. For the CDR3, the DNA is TGTGCCAGCAGGAAACAGGGGGAGGGAGTCACCGGGGAGCTGTTTTTT.